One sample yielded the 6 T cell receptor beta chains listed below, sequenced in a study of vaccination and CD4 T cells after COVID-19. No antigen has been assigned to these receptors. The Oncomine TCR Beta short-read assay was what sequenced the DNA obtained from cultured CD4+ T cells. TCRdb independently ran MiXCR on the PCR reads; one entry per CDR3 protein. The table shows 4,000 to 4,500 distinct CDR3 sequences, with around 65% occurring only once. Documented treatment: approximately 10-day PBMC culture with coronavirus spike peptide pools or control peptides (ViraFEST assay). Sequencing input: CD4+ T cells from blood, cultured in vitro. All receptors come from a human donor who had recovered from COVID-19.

CDR3 amino acids: CASSEEGGLAPQHF. The CDR3 DNA reads as TGTGCCAGCAGTGAAGAGGGGGGGTTGGCGCCCCAGCATTTT. The chain carries TRBV2 and TRBJ1-5; tentatively, D is TRBD1 (6 bases). CDR1 is SNHLY and CDR2 is FYNNEI in the germline V gene. The CDR3 runs to 14 residues. With 1 base removed from V and 9 bases from J, the gap between germline ends came to 13 bases. The full variable domain, rest sourced from reference TRBV2 and TRBJ1-5, is EPEVTQTPSHQVTQMGQEVILRCVPISNHLYFYWYRQILGQKVEFLVSFYNNEISEKSEIFDDQFSVERPDGSNFTLKIRSTKLEDSAMYFCASSEEGGLAPQHFGDGTRLSIL.

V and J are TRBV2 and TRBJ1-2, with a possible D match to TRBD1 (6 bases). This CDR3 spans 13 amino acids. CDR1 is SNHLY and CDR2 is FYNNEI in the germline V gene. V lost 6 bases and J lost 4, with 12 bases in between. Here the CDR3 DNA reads TGTGCCAGCAGCTCCGGGACACTCTATGGCTACACCTTC. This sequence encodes CASSSGTLYGYTF.

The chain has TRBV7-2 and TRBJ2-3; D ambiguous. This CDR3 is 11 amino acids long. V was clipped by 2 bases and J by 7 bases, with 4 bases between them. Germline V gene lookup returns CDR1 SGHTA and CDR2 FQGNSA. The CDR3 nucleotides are TGTGCCAGCAGCTTACGGAATACGCAGTATTTT. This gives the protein CASSLRNTQYF.

CDR3 DNA sequence: TGTGCCATCAGTGTAGATAGCAATCAGCCCCAGCATTTT. This translates into CAISVDSNQPQHF. The V gene is TRBV10-3, the J gene TRBJ1-5; D gene uncertain. The ends were cut back, 4 bases at V and 0 bases at J, with 4 bases in the middle. This CDR3 contains 13 residues. From germline, CDR1 is ENHRY and CDR2 SYGVKD.

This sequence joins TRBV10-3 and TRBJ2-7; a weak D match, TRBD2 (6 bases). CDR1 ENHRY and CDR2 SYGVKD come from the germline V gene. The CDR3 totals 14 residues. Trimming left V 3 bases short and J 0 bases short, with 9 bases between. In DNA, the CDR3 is TGTGCCATCAGTGACGGGAGTAACTCCTACGAGCAGTACTTC. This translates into CAISDGSNSYEQYF.

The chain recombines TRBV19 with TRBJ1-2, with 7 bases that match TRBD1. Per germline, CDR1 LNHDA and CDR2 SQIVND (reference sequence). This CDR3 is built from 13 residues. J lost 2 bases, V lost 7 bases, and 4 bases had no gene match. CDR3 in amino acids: CASTLTGNYGYTF. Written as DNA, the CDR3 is TGTGCCAGTACCCTGACAGGGAACTATGGCTACACCTTC.